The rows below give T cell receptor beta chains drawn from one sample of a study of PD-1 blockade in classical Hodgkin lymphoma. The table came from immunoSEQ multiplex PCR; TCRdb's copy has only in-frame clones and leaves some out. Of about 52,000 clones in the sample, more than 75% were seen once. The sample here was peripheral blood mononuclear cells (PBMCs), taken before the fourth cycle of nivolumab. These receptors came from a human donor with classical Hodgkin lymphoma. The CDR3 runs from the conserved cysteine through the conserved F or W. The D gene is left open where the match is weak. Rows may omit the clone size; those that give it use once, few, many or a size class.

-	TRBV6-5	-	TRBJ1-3	TGTGCCAGCCGGAGAGGAGATGATGGAAACACCATATATTTT	CASRRGDDGNTIYF
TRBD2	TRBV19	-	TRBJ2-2	TGTGCCAGTAGAGATCTAGCGGGGAACACCGGGGAGCTGTTTTTT	CASRDLAGNTGELFF
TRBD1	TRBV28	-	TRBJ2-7	TGTGCCAGCAGTTTGGCCGGGACAGTTCGTGAGCAGTACTTC	CASSLAGTVREQYF
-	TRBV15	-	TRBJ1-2	TGTGCCATCAGCAGACCCCGGAGCGGGGAGGGGTATGGCTACACCTTC	CAISRPRSGEGYGYTF
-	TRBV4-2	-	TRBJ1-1	TGTGCCAGCAGCCAAACGGGGCTTACTGAAGCTTTCTTT	CASSQTGLTEAFF
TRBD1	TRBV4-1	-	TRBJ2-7	TGCGCCAGCAGCCAAGAGGGTGGGGGACAGGCCTACGAGCAGTACTTC	CASSQEGGGQAYEQYF
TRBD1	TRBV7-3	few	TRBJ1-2	TGTGCCAGCTCCCAGGGACAGGGGATCGACTATGGCTACACCTTC	CASSQGQGIDYGYTF
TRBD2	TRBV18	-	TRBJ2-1	TGTGCCAGCTCACCCGGGAGGCTCGCATACAATGAGCAGTTCTTC	CASSPGRLAYNEQFF
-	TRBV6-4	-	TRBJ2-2	TGTGCCAGCAAAAACAGGGTTACCGGGGAGCTGTTTTTT	CASKNRVTGELFF
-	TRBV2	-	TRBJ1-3	TGTGCCAGCAGCCTACTGACAGGCTCTGGAAACACCATATATTTT	CASSLLTGSGNTIYF
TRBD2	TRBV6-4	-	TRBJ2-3	TGTGCCAGCAGCTTCCTAGCGGGGGGGCCGGATACGCAGTATTTT	CASSFLAGGPDTQYF
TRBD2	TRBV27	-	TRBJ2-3	TGTGCCAGCAGTTTACGGGGGGTAGCGGGGTTTAGCACAGATACGCAGTATTTT	CASSLRGVAGFSTDTQYF
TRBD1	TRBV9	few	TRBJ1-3	TGTGCCAGCAGGGTGTCTAGTGGTGTAGACAGGGAAGGCGGAAACACCATATATTTT	CASRVSSGVDREGGNTIYF
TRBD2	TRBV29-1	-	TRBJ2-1	TGCAGCGTCTCGGGACTAGCGGGAATCTACAATGAGCAGTTCTTC	CSVSGLAGIYNEQFF
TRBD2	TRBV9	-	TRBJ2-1	TGTGCCAGCAGCGCCCTTACTAGCGGGGGGGCCGGGGATGAGCAGTTCTTC	CASSALTSGGAGDEQFF
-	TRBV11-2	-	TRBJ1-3	TGTGCCAGCAGCTTAATCCGGGACGGCCACAGAAACACCATATATTTT	CASSLIRDGHRNTIYF
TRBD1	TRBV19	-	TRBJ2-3	TGTGCCAGTAGTATGGGACAGGGACTGCCAGATACGCAGTATTTT	CASSMGQGLPDTQYF
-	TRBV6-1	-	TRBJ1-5	TGTGCCAGCAGTGAACTGGGCAGGGTCCGGCAGCCCCAGCATTTT	CASSELGRVRQPQHF
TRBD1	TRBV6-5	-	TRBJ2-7	TGTGCCAGCAGGGGACAGGGTAACGAGCAGTACTTC	CASRGQGNEQYF
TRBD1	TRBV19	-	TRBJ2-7	TGTGCCAGTAGTGTCGGGACAGGGAGAGGCCACGAGCAGTACTTC	CASSVGTGRGHEQYF
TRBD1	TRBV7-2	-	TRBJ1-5	TGTGCCAGCAGTAGGACAGGGGACAATCAGCCCCAGCATTTT	CASSRTGDNQPQHF
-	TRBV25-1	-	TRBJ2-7	TGTGCCAGCAGTGTCGCGAGACCAGGCTACGAGCAGTACTTC	CASSVARPGYEQYF
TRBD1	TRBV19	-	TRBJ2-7	TGTGCCAGTAGCCCGGGACAGGGGGCCTACGAGCAGTACTTC	CASSPGQGAYEQYF
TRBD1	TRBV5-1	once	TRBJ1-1	TGCGCCAGCAGCCGCGCCGGGACAGGGGAAGGCACTGAAGCTTTCTTT	CASSRAGTGEGTEAFF
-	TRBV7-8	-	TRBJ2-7	TGTGCCAGCAGCTTAACGGAGAGCTCCTACGAGCAGTACTTC	CASSLTESSYEQYF
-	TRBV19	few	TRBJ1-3	TGTGCCAGTAGTATGATTGGGAGGGTCGAAGGAAACACCATATATTTT	CASSMIGRVEGNTIYF
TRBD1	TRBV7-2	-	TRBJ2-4	TGTGCCAGCAGCTACCGGACAGGACTGCAAAACATTCAGTACTTC	CASSYRTGLQNIQYF
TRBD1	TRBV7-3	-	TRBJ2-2	TGTGCCAGCAGCTTGGCAGGGGGTTACACCGGGGAGCTGTTTTTT	CASSLAGGYTGELFF
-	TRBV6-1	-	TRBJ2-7	TGTGCCAGCAGTTGGGGTCGTACGGGGGAGCAGTACTTC	CASSWGRTGEQYF
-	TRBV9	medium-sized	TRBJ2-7	TGTGCCAGCAGCGCGGGTAGGAAAAACTACGAGCAGTACTTC	CASSAGRKNYEQYF
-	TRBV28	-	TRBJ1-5	TGTGCCAGCAGCCTTGACAGTGCCTTTAGCAATCAGCCCCAGCATTTT	CASSLDSAFSNQPQHF
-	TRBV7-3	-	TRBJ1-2	TGTGCCAGCAGCCCCGGACCTACCAACTTGGACTATGGCTACACCTTC	CASSPGPTNLDYGYTF
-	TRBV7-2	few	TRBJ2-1	TGTGCCAGCAGCTCGGCAGGGCTTGAGGGTGAGCAGTTCTTC	CASSSAGLEGEQFF
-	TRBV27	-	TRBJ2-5	TGTGCCTGGTTAGTGTCTTTGACCCAGTACTTC	CAWLVSLTQYF
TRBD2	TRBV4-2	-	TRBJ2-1	TGTGCCAGCAGCCAAGGGGATTCCCTCCTAGCGGGAGGGCCTTCCTCCATCAGATTCTTC	CASSQGDSLLAGGPSSIRFF
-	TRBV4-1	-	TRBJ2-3	TGCGCCAGCAGCCAAATTTTGCAAACCGATACGCAGTATTTT	CASSQILQTDTQYF
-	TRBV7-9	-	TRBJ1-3	TGTGCCAGCAGCTCCCGTGGGACAAGCTCTGGAAACACCATATATTTT	CASSSRGTSSGNTIYF
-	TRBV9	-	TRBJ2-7	TGTGCCAGCAGCCTCGGGTGGGACAGACTAGGTGAGCAGTACTTC	CASSLGWDRLGEQYF
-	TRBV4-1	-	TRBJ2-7	TGCGCCAGCAGCCCCACCCCAGGGCCCCAACCCTACGAGCAGTACTTC	CASSPTPGPQPYEQYF
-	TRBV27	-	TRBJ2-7	TGTGCCAGCAGTTTTAGGGTTAGGGAAGAGCAGTACTTC	CASSFRVREEQYF
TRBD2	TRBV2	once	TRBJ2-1	TGTGCCAGCAGTGTGGGTAGCGGGATTCAGTTCTTC	CASSVGSGIQFF
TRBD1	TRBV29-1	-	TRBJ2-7	TGCAGCGTTGGTACAGGGGCCCTAGGCCACGAGCAGTACTTC	CSVGTGALGHEQYF
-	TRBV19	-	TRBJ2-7	TGTGCCAGTAGTATAACCGGGATTGTGGACGAGCAGTACTTC	CASSITGIVDEQYF
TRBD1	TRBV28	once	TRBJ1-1	TGTGCCAGCAGACCATCCGGGACAGGGCCCCAGGGGCCTGAAGCTTTCTTT	CASRPSGTGPQGPEAFF
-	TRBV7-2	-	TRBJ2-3	TGTGCCAGCAGCGCCCAGACTCTAGCGTTAAGCACAGATACGCAGTATTTT	CASSAQTLALSTDTQYF
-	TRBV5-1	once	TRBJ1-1	TGCGCCAGCAGCTTGGAGGACAGAAGAGGGACTGAAGCTTTCTTT	CASSLEDRRGTEAFF
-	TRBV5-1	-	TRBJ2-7	TGCGCCAGCAGCTTGTTAGGGGTATACGAGCAGTACTTC	CASSLLGVYEQYF
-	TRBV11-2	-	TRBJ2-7	TGTGCCAGCAGCTTAGTTACAGGGCAGGGGAACGAGCAGTACTTC	CASSLVTGQGNEQYF